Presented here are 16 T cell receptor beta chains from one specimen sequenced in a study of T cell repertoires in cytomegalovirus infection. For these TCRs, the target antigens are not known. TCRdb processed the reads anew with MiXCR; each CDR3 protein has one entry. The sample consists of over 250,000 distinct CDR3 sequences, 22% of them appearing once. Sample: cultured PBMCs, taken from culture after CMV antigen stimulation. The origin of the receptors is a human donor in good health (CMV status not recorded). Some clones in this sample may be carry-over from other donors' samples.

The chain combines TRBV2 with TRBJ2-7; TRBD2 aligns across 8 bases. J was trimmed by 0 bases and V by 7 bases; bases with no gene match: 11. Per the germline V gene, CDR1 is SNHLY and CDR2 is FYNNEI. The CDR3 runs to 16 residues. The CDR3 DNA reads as TGTGCCAGCATGGGCGGGAGGCCCCTTTACTCCTACGAGCAGTACTTC. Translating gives CASMGGRPLYSYEQYF.

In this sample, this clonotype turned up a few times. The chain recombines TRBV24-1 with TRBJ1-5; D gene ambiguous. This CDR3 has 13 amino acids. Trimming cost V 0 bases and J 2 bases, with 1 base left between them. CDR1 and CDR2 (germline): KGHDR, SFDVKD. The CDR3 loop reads CATSDLGNQPQHF. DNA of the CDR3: TGTGCCACCAGTGATTTGGGCAATCAGCCCCAGCATTTT.

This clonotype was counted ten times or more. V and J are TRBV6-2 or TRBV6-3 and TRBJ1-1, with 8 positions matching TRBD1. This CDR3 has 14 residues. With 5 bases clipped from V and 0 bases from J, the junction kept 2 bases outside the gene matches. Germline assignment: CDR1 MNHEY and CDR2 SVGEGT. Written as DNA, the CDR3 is TGTGCCAGCAGTCGACAGGGGATGAACACTGAAGCTTTCTTT. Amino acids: CASSRQGMNTEAFF.

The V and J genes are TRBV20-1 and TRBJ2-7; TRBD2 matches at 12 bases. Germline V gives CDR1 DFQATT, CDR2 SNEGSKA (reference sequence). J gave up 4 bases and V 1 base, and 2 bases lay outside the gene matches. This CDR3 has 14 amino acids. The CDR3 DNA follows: TGCAGTGCTAGAGCCGGACTAGCGGGGTACGAGCAGTACGTC. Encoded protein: CSARAGLAGYEQYV.

The CDR3 protein is CASSLSRGSYNEQFF. DNA of the CDR3: TGTGCCAGCAGTTTAAGTAGGGGCTCCTACAATGAGCAGTTCTTC. The chain uses TRBV27 and TRBJ2-1, with TRBD1 as a possible D gene (5 bases). Germline V gives CDR1 MNHEY, CDR2 SMNVEV (reference sequence). Trimming removed 2 bases at V and 0 bases at J, with 8 bases between. There are 15 residues in the CDR3.

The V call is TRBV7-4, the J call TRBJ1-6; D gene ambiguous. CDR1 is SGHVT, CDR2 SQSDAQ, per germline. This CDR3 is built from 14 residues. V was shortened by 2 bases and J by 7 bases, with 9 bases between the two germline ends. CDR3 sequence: CASSLRGSNSPLHF. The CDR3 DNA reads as TGTGCCAGCAGCTTACGAGGATCCAATTCACCCCTCCACTTT.

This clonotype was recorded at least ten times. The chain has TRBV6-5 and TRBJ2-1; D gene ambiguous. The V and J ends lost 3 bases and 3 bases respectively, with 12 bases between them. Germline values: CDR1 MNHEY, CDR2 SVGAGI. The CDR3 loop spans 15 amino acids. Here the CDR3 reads CASSYLWDLYNEQFF. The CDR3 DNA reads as TGTGCCAGCAGTTATTTATGGGATCTCTACAATGAGCAGTTCTTC.

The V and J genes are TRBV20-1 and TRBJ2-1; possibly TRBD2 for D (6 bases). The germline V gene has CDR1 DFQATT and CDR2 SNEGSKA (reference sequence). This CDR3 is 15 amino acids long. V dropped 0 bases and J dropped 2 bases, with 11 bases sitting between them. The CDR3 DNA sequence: TGCAGTGCTAGAGACTCCGGGAGTCCCTACAATGAGCAGTTCTTC. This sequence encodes CSARDSGSPYNEQFF.

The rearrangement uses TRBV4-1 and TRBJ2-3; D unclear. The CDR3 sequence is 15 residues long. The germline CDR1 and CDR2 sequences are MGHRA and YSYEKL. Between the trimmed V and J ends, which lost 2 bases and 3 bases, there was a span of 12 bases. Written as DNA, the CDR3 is TGCGCCAGCAGCCAACGGGCAGAGAATACAGATACGCAGTATTTT. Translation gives CASSQRAENTDTQYF.

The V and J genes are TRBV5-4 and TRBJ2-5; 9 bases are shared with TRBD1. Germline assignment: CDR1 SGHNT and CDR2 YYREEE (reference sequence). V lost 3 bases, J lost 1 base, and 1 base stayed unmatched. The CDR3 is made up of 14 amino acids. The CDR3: CASSWDRVQETQYF. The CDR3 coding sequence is TGTGCCAGCAGCTGGGACAGGGTCCAAGAGACCCAGTACTTC.

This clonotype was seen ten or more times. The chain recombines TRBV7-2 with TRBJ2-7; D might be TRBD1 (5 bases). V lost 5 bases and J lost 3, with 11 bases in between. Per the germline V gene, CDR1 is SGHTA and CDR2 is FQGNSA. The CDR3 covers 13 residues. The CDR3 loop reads CASSIYRNYEQYV. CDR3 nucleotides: TGTGCCAGCAGCATCTACAGGAACTACGAGCAGTACGTC.

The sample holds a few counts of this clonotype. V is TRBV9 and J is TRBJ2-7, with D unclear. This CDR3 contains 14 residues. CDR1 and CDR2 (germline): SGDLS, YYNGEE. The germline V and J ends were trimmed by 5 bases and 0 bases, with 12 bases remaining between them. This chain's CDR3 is CASRKDLLSYEQYF. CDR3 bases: TGTGCCAGCAGAAAGGACCTCCTCTCCTACGAGCAGTACTTC.

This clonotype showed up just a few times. The CDR3 loop reads CASSFAREWSDTQYF. The CDR3, as DNA: TGTGCCAGCAGCTTCGCGCGGGAGTGGTCAGATACGCAGTATTTT. This sequence joins TRBV7-6 and TRBJ2-3, with 7 bases fitting TRBD2. The CDR3 covers 15 residues. Germline loops: CDR1 SGHVS, CDR2 FNYEAQ. Losses at the gene ends were 3 bases for V and 4 bases for J; bases not matched to a gene: 7.

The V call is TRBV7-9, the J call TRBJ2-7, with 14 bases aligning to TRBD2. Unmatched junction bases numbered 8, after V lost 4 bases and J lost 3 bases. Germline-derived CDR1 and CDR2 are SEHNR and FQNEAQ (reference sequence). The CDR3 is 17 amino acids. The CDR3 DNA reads TGTGCCAGCAGCTCGACTAGCGGGAGGGACAGACGCTACGAGCAGTACGTC. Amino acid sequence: CASSSTSGRDRRYEQYV.

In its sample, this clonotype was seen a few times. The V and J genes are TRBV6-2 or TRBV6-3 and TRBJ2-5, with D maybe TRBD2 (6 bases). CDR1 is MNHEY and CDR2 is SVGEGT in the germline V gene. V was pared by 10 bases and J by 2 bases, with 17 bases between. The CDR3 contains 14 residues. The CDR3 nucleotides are TGTGCCACCCGTCCGTGGGGGAGGCAAGAGACCCAGTACTTC. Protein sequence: CATRPWGRQETQYF.

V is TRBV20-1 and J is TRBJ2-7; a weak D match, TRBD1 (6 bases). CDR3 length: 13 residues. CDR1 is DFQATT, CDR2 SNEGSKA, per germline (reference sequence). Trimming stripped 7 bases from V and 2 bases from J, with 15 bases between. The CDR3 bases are TGCAGTGTCGGACAGACAGTGGCCTACGAGCAGTACTTC. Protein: CSVGQTVAYEQYF.